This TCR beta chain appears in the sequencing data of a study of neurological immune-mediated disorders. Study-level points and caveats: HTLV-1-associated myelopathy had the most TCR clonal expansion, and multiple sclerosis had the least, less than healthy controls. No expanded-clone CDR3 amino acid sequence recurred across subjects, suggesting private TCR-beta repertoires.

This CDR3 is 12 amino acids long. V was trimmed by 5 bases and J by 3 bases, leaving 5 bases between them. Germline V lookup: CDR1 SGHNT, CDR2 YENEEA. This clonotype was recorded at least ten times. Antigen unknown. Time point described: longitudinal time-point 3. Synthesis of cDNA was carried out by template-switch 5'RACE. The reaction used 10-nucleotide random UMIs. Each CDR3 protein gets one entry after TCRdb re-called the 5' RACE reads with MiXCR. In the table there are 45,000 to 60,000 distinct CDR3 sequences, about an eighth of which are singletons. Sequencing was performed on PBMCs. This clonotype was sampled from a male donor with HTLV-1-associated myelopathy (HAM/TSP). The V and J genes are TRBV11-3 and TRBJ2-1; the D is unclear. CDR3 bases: TGTGCCAGCAGCCCTATCTACAATGAGCAGTTCTTC. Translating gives CASSPIYNEQFF. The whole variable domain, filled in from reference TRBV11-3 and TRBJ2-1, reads EAGVVQSPRYKIIEKKQPVAFWCNPISGHNTLYWYLQNLGQGPELLIRYENEEAVDDSQLPKDRFSAERLKGVDSTLKIQPAELGDSAVYLCASSPIYNEQFFGPGTRLTVL.